A selection of T cell receptor beta chains follows, all from one sample in a study of blood T cell repertoires in COVID-19. This table comes from immunoSEQ multiplex PCR, and its TCRdb copy is limited to in-frame clones, with some not included. There are under 300,000 clones in the sample; 89% occur only once, and approximately 2.2% lies in the top ten. Sequencing input: peripheral blood. Receptors originate from a middle-aged man with acute or convalescent COVID-19. CDR3s include the opening cysteine and the closing phenylalanine or tryptophan. Fields, in order: V gene, CDR3 protein.

TRBV7-9	CASSFPGLAGGRDTQYF
TRBV29-1	CSASTDYYTEAFF
TRBV30	CAWSPTGGNTIYF
TRBV7-8	CASRRGLGGAGNTIYF
TRBV7-8	CASSLADHYYEQYF
TRBV9	CASSADIAGGTEAFF
TRBV9	CASSHWGGTDTQYF
TRBV5-4	CASSAGDSNQPQHF
TRBV29-1	CSVDTAEETQYF
TRBV19	CASSPGRPNYGYTF
TRBV11-2	CASSLGVLAGIYEQYF
TRBV4-2	CASSQRGLDGELFF
TRBV6-4	CASSEGQGSWNEQFF
TRBV6-5	CASSYSGTGGTEAFF
TRBV25-1	CASSEMTGLDNSPLHF
TRBV11-2	CASSSGTASYGYTF
TRBV18	CASSQGPYNEQFF
TRBV6-5	CASGHLNTEAFF
TRBV30	CAWSVPQVEAFF
TRBV6-6	CASSYFQGYGYTF
TRBV2	CASSDPGQGREQYF
TRBV4-2	CASSQDLGHNEKLFF
TRBV6-6	CASTQGTGELFF
TRBV12-3/TRBV12-4	CAVRDRNTDTQYF
TRBV30	CAWAGTGGSPQHF
TRBV19	CASRPGRFTEAFF
TRBV3-1/TRBV3-2	CASSHRDVLLAVGYTF
TRBV29-1	CSVDSGRGQFF
TRBV19	CASSIVQAGRQPQHF
TRBV4-2	CASSLQPDSYEKLFF
TRBV29-1	CSVEGPGGNEKLFF
TRBV7-8	CASSSRGPGELFF
TRBV7-3	CASSPPDTHYTEAFF
TRBV6-5	CASSNRDRDEKLFF
TRBV10-1	CASSQTMDSPLHF
TRBV6-5	CASGQSDTEAFF
TRBV2	CASREQGAGGYTF